The T cell receptor (beta chain) described here comes from a study of blood T cell repertoires in COVID-19. Study-level background: From the United States, Italy and Spain came samples of acute and convalescent COVID-19. The analysed material was cDNA or gDNA that came from T cells, B-cell-depleted T cells, or PBMCs.

The assay was immunoSEQ multiplex PCR, and TCRdb's table has in-frame clones only and misses some. This sample has around 95,000 clones, with less than 95% found just once. Deletions cut 5 bases from V and 6 bases from J, with 11 bases between. Germline-derived CDR1 and CDR2 are SGHNT and YENEEA. The length of the CDR3 is 12 residues. Material for sequencing was peripheral blood. The chain has TRBV11-3 and TRBJ2-7, with D perhaps matching TRBD1 (6 bases). The sequence derives from a man aged 50-60 years with acute or convalescent COVID-19. Here the CDR3 DNA reads TGTGCCAGCAGCCGTACAGGGAGCGAGCAGTACTTC. This codes for CASSRTGSEQYF.